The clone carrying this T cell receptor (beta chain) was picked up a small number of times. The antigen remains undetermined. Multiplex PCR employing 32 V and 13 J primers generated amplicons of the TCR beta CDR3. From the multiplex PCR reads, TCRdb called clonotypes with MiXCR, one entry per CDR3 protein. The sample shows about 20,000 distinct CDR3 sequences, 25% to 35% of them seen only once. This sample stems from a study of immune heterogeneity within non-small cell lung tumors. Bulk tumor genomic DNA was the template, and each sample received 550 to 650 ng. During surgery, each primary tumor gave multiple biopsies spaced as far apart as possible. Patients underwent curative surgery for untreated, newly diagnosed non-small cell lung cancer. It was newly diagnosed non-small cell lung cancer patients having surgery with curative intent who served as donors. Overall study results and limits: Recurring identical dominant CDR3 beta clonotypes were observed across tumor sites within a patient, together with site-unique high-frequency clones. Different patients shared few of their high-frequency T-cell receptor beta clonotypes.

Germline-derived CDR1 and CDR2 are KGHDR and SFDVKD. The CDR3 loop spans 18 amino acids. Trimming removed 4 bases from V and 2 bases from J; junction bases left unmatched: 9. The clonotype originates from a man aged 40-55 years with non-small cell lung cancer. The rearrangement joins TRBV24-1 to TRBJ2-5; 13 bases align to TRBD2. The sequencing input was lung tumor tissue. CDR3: CATSDPQSGLAGQETQYF. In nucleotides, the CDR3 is TGTGCCACCAGTGACCCTCAATCGGGACTAGCGGGGCAAGAGACCCAGTACTTC.